These 11 T cell receptor beta chains were all obtained from the same sample, sequenced in a study of response to subunit inactivated influenza vaccine. TCRdb itself ran the RT-PCR reads through MiXCR, one entry per CDR3 protein. The sample holds around 530,000 distinct CDR3 sequences, around 11% seen once. The material was PBMCs from blood, obtained on the day of vaccination. Receptors were obtained from a man in his forties or fifties who received an inactivated influenza vaccine.

The V gene is TRBV10-3, the J gene TRBJ2-4; 10 bases are shared with TRBD2. The V and J ends lost 2 bases and 13 bases, in that order; junction bases with no gene match: 11. Germline V CDR1 and CDR2: ENHRY, SYGVKD. The CDR3 is made up of 15 amino acids. The CDR3 bases are TGTGCCATCAGTGAGATTAGCGGGGGGCGGGAATCACAGTACTTC. Translating it yields CAISEISGGRESQYF.

Only a few counts were recorded for this clonotype. The rearrangement uses TRBV28 and TRBJ2-1; D may match TRBD1 or TRBD2 (5 bases each). The CDR3 extends over 15 amino acids. Trimming removed 6 bases from V and 6 bases from J, with 18 bases in between. Germline V CDR1 and CDR2: MDHEN, SYDVKM. The CDR3 DNA reads as TGTGCCAGCAGCCCCAGTCGGGGCTACGGCAATGAGCAGTTCTTC. This encodes CASSPSRGYGNEQFF.

This clonotype was observed a handful of times. J is TRBJ2-7 and V is TRBV4-3, with a weak D call TRBD2 (5 bases). The CDR3 consists of 13 residues. V was clipped by 0 bases and J by 4 bases, with 7 bases between them. The germline CDR1 and CDR2 sequences are LGHNA and YSLEER. CDR3 sequence (DNA): TGCGCCAGCAGCCAAGATCGGAGGTACGAGCAGTACTTC. Translated: CASSQDRRYEQYF.

The chain recombines TRBV10-3 with TRBJ1-1; D ambiguous. This CDR3 contains 13 residues. Between the trimmed V and J ends, which lost 4 bases and 1 base, there was a span of 7 bases. Germline V lookup: CDR1 ENHRY, CDR2 SYGVKD. The chain's CDR3 is CAISGEGNTEAFF. The CDR3 bases are TGTGCCATCAGTGGAGAAGGGAACACTGAAGCTTTCTTT.

The chain combines TRBV5-5 with TRBJ2-3, with D uncertain. This CDR3 spans 14 amino acids. Looked up from germline, CDR1 is SGHKS and CDR2 is YYEKEE (reference sequence). V dropped 7 bases and J dropped 2 bases, with 14 bases sitting between them. In DNA, the CDR3 is TGTGCCAGCGCCCGCGTAGCTCTCACAGATACGCAGTATTTT. It translates to CASARVALTDTQYF.

This clonotype has a handful of counts. The J gene is TRBJ2-2, the V gene TRBV7-9, with 9 bases aligning to TRBD1. CDR3 length: 14 amino acids. Looked up from germline, CDR1 is SEHNR and CDR2 is FQNEAQ (reference sequence). The junction had 3 bases not matched to a gene; V was cut back by 5 bases and J by 5 bases. The DNA of the CDR3 is TGTGCCAGCAGCCCGGGGACAGGGACCGGGGAGCTGTTTTTT. Its protein is CASSPGTGTGELFF.

CDR3 sequence: CASSHGRGANEQFF. In DNA, the CDR3 is TGTGCCAGCAGCCATGGCAGAGGGGCCAATGAGCAGTTCTTC. The V gene is TRBV3-1, the J gene TRBJ2-1; D could derive from TRBD1 or TRBD2 (5 bases each). Trimming shortened V by 3 bases and J by 6 bases, and 12 bases separated the two germline ends. Germline loops: CDR1 LGHDT, CDR2 YNNKEL (reference sequence). The CDR3 runs to 14 residues.

The rearrangement uses TRBV20-1 and TRBJ2-1; D is possibly TRBD2 (5 bases). The CDR3 length is 12 residues. CDR1 and CDR2 from the germline V gene are DFQATT and SNEGSKA (reference sequence). Deletions cut 3 bases from V and 9 bases from J, with 12 bases between. The CDR3 sequence is CSARDFLAEQFF. The CDR3, as DNA: TGCAGTGCTAGGGACTTTTTGGCTGAGCAGTTCTTC.

In this sample, this clonotype turned up a few times. This chain uses TRBV7-2 with TRBJ2-7; the D gene is possibly TRBD2 (5 bases). The V gene lost 1 base and the J gene lost 6 bases, with 13 bases spanning the gap. Per the germline V gene, CDR1 is SGHTA and CDR2 is FQGNSA. The CDR3 length is 14 residues. The CDR3 bases are TGTGCCAGCAGCTTAGGCGGGCTAGCCGGCGAGCAGTACTTC. Translation: CASSLGGLAGEQYF. The full variable domain, completed using reference TRBV7-2 and TRBJ2-7, is GAGVSQSPSNKVTEKGKDVELRCDPISGHTALYWYRQSLGQGLEFLIYFQGNSAPDKSGLPSDRFSAERTGGSVSTLTIQRTQQEDSAVYLCASSLGGLAGEQYFGPGTRLTVT.

Turning to this clonotype: This sequence may be a read error, since a much larger clone differs from it by one base. The V gene is TRBV9, the J gene TRBJ2-3; D unresolved. CDR3 length equals 12 residues. CDR1 and CDR2 (germline): SGDLS, YYNGEE. CDR3 sequence: CASSVDGDTQDF. DNA of the CDR3: TGTGCCAGCAGCGTAGATGGAGATACGCAGGATTTT.

The rearrangement links TRBV24-1 to TRBJ1-5; D unclear. Trimming removed 9 bases from V and 2 bases from J, with 10 bases in between. CDR3 length equals 13 residues. The V gene's germline CDR1 is KGHDR and CDR2 SFDVKD. The CDR3 DNA follows: TGTGCCACCCAAGCCGCGGGCAATCAGCCCCAGCATTTT. It translates to CATQAAGNQPQHF.